These 20 T cell receptor beta chains came from one sample sequenced in a study of human T cells and chemical hapten exposure. TCRdb called the RACE reads again in MiXCR, with one record for every CDR3 protein. This sample carries roughly 180,000 distinct CDR3 sequences, 14% of them seen once, and the ten largest clones take 1.7%. The time point here: patch test 1, 2 weeks after DPC sensitization. Treatment reported: therapeutic diphenylcyclopropenone sensitization with weekly scalp DPC. Sequenced material: whole blood, taken in connection with sensitization to the hapten diphenylcyclopropenone (DPC). These receptors all stem from a woman in her twenties or thirties with alopecia areata. Some clones in this sample may be carry-over from other donors' samples.

This clonotype turned up a few times. The rearrangement joins TRBV12-3 or TRBV12-4 to TRBJ2-7; D not resolved. The CDR3 has 13 amino acids. V was clipped by 2 bases and J by 6 bases, with 11 bases between them. The CDR3 reads CASSLSKVFEQYF. The CDR3 DNA sequence: TGTGCCAGCAGTTTAAGTAAGGTTTTCGAGCAGTACTTC.

In its sample, this clonotype was seen many times. The genes are TRBV7-6 and TRBJ2-2; D remains unclear. V dropped 4 bases and J dropped 1 base, with 4 bases sitting between them. The CDR3 contains 13 residues. Per germline, CDR1 SGHVS and CDR2 FNYEAQ. The CDR3 protein is CASSSRNTGELFF. CDR3 sequence (DNA): TGTGCCAGCAGCTCTAGGAACACCGGGGAGCTGTTTTTT.

The gene calls are TRBV11-3 and TRBJ2-2; D remains ambiguous. With 1 base removed from V and 4 bases from J, the gap between germline ends came to 19 bases. Germline-derived CDR1 and CDR2 are SGHNT and YENEEA. CDR3 length equals 18 residues. DNA for the CDR3: TGTGCCAGCAGCTTAGGTCGTCTGAGTTTCGCCCTCACCGGGGAGCTGTTTTTT. This sequence encodes CASSLGRLSFALTGELFF.

This rearrangement joins TRBV4-2 to TRBJ1-2; weak D call: TRBD1 (6 bases). This CDR3 is built from 13 residues. Between the trimmed V and J ends, which lost 6 bases and 4 bases, there was a span of 12 bases. The germline gives CDR1 LGHNA, CDR2 YNFKEQ. The CDR3 DNA reads TGTGCCAGCAGGCAAACAGGGTCCTATGGCTACACCTTC. Amino acid sequence: CASRQTGSYGYTF.

The genes are TRBV7-2 and TRBJ2-1, with 10 bases matching TRBD2. CDR3 length equals 15 residues. The V gene's germline CDR1 is SGHTA and CDR2 FQGNSA. Germline trimming cut 7 bases from V and 7 bases from J; bases unmatched to any gene: 10. The CDR3 sequence: CASTPASGRGNEQFF. For the CDR3, the DNA is TGTGCCAGCACCCCCGCCAGCGGGAGGGGAAATGAGCAGTTCTTC. Looking up the rest from reference TRBV7-2 and TRBJ2-1 gives the full variable domain: GAGVSQSPSNKVTEKGKDVELRCDPISGHTALYWYRQSLGQGLEFLIYFQGNSAPDKSGLPSDRFSAERTGGSVSTLTIQRTQQEDSAVYLCASTPASGRGNEQFFGPGTRLTVL.

V and J are TRBV4-3 and TRBJ1-3; 7 positions agree with TRBD1. V lost 1 base and J lost 4; bases outside the gene matches: 10. This CDR3 region has 17 residues. The germline CDR1 and CDR2 sequences are LGHNA and YSLEER. Here the CDR3 reads CASSQGQGGLLGNTIYF. The CDR3 DNA sequence: TGCGCCAGCAGCCAAGGACAGGGAGGTTTGCTGGGAAACACCATATATTTT.

This clonotype was counted a few times. The rearrangement links TRBV7-2 to TRBJ1-6, with 8 bases aligning to TRBD1. Germline CDR1 is SGHTA and CDR2 is FQGNSA. This CDR3 is 15 amino acids long. Trimming cost V 5 bases and J 5 bases; bases outside gene matches: 5. This CDR3 reads CASSRGQGHNSPLHF. The CDR3 bases are TGTGCCAGCAGCCGTGGACAGGGTCATAATTCACCCCTCCACTTT. Based on the CDR3 plus reference TRBV7-2 and TRBJ1-6, the full variable domain is GAGVSQSPSNKVTEKGKDVELRCDPISGHTALYWYRQSLGQGLEFLIYFQGNSAPDKSGLPSDRFSAERTGGSVSTLTIQRTQQEDSAVYLCASSRGQGHNSPLHFGNGTRLTVT.

As DNA, the CDR3 is TGTGCCAGCAGAAAAACCCTAGCGGGAGACACAGATACGCAGTATTTT. It encodes CASRKTLAGDTDTQYF. The chain links TRBV6-5 to TRBJ2-3; TRBD2 matches at 10 bases. The CDR3 spans 16 residues. V lost 6 bases to trimming and J lost 2 bases; unmatched junction nucleotides: 8. Germline loops: CDR1 MNHEY, CDR2 SVGAGI.

This chain joins TRBV11-2 and TRBJ2-7; D uncertain. Germline CDR1 SGHAT, CDR2 FQNNGV. Trimming stripped 2 bases from V and 0 bases from J, with 11 bases between. CDR3 length: 15 amino acids. CDR3 in DNA: TGTGCCAGCAGCTTATATAGCAGTAGCTCCTACGAGCAGTACTTC. This encodes CASSLYSSSSYEQYF. Full variable domain (outside the CDR3, taken from reference TRBV11-2 and TRBJ2-7): EAGVAQSPRYKIIEKRQSVAFWCNPISGHATLYWYQQILGQGPKLLIQFQNNGVVDDSQLPKDRFSAERLKGVDSTLKIQPAKLEDSAVYLCASSLYSSSSYEQYFGPGTRLTVT.

This clonotype has a count of ten or more. The chain employs TRBV5-4 and TRBJ1-2; D remains ambiguous. The CDR3 runs 15 residues. Germline V lookup: CDR1 SGHNT, CDR2 YYREEE (reference sequence). The V end lost 6 bases, the J end lost 3 bases, and 18 bases lay between the germline ends. This CDR3 is CASNRDQAGDYGYTF. The CDR3 DNA is TGTGCCAGCAACAGAGACCAGGCGGGAGACTATGGCTACACCTTC.

This clonotype showed up just a few times. V and J are TRBV10-3 and TRBJ2-3; tentative D call: TRBD1 (5 bases). The V gene's germline CDR1 is ENHRY and CDR2 SYGVKD. This CDR3 contains 14 residues. Trimming shortened V by 4 bases and J by 6 bases, and 14 bases separated the two germline ends. CDR3 residues: CAISGTTQVDTQYF. CDR3 in DNA: TGTGCCATCAGTGGGACGACACAGGTCGATACGCAGTATTTT.

The rearrangement links TRBV29-1 to TRBJ2-5; 9 bases are a match to TRBD1. Trimming at V came to 6 bases and at J to 2 bases, leaving 7 bases not matched to a gene. From germline, CDR1 is SQVTM and CDR2 ANQGSEA. This CDR3 has 14 amino acids. CDR3 DNA: TGCAGCGTACAGGGGGCGGGATTTCAAGAGACCCAGTACTTC. Translated, it gives CSVQGAGFQETQYF.

Ten or more counts support this clonotype. V is TRBV12-3 or TRBV12-4 and J is TRBJ2-5; TRBD1 aligns across 9 bases. The CDR3 has 14 residues. J lost 5 bases, V lost 6 bases, and 7 bases had no gene match. CDR3 coding DNA: TGTGCCAGCAGCCGGGACAGGGCTCGCGAGACCCAGTACTTC. It is translated as CASSRDRARETQYF.

The genes are TRBV20-1 and TRBJ2-5; D is ambiguous. Per germline, CDR1 DFQATT and CDR2 SNEGSKA (reference sequence). The CDR3 length is 11 residues. The V end was cut by 3 bases, the J end by 1 base, with 3 bases between. CDR3 coding DNA: TGCAGTGCTAGTATCCAAGAGACCCAGTACTTC. Translated, it gives CSASIQETQYF.

This clonotype showed up just a few times. The chain couples TRBV7-2 to TRBJ1-1; the match to TRBD1 covers 9 bases. In germline, CDR1 is SGHTA, CDR2 FQGNSA. This CDR3 is 12 amino acids long. Trimming took 3 bases from V and 9 from J; bases not matched to a gene: 2. The CDR3: CASSLGQGKAFF. The CDR3, as DNA: TGTGCCAGCAGCTTGGGACAGGGTAAAGCTTTCTTT.

In its sample, this clonotype was seen a few times. Its ends do not fully match the called genes, so a read error is possible. This rearrangement joins TRBV5-1 to TRBJ2-7; TRBD1 aligns across 12 bases. This CDR3 is 15 amino acids long. Germline-derived CDR1 and CDR2 are SGHRS and YFSETQ. The CDR3 sequence: CVSSSGQGASYEQYF. CDR3 nucleotides: TGCGTCAGCAGCTCGGGACAGGGGGCCTCCTACGAGCAGTACTTC.

This clonotype showed up many times. V and J are TRBV6-6 and TRBJ2-6, with TRBD1 identical over 11 bases. The CDR3 spans 17 residues. Germline-derived CDR1 and CDR2 are MNHNY and SVGAGI (reference sequence). Trimming at V came to 4 bases and at J to 1 base, leaving 3 bases not matched to a gene. CDR3 in DNA: TGTGCCAGCAGTTTCGGACAGGGGGCTTCTGGGGCCAACGTCCTGACTTTC. Residues: CASSFGQGASGANVLTF.

This clonotype was counted only a few times. This rearrangement joins TRBV7-6 to TRBJ2-1, with 9 bases identical to TRBD2. V lost 6 bases, J lost 4 bases, and 7 bases stayed unmatched. The V gene's germline CDR1 is SGHVS and CDR2 FNYEAQ. The CDR3 contains 15 residues. The CDR3 nucleotides are TGTGCCAGCAGTTCCCTACTAGCGGGTTACAATGAGCAGTTCTTC. Its translation is CASSSLLAGYNEQFF.

This clonotype was seen repeatedly, ten times or more. The chain employs TRBV9 and TRBJ2-3; D is undetermined. CDR1 and CDR2 from the germline V gene are SGDLS and YYNGEE. With 3 bases removed from V and 2 bases from J, the gap between germline ends came to 7 bases. The CDR3 covers 13 residues. The CDR3 DNA is TGTGCCAGCAGCGGGAGCCCCACAGATACGCAGTATTTT. Its translation: CASSGSPTDTQYF.

The V call is TRBV15, the J call TRBJ2-7; tentative D call: TRBD1 (5 bases). Germline lookup yields CDR1 LNHNV and CDR2 YYDKDF (reference sequence). V was cut by 6 bases and J by 5 bases, with 14 bases left in between. There are 13 residues in the CDR3. The CDR3 spells CATRIDSHNEQYF. DNA of the CDR3: TGTGCCACCAGAATAGACAGTCACAACGAGCAGTACTTC.